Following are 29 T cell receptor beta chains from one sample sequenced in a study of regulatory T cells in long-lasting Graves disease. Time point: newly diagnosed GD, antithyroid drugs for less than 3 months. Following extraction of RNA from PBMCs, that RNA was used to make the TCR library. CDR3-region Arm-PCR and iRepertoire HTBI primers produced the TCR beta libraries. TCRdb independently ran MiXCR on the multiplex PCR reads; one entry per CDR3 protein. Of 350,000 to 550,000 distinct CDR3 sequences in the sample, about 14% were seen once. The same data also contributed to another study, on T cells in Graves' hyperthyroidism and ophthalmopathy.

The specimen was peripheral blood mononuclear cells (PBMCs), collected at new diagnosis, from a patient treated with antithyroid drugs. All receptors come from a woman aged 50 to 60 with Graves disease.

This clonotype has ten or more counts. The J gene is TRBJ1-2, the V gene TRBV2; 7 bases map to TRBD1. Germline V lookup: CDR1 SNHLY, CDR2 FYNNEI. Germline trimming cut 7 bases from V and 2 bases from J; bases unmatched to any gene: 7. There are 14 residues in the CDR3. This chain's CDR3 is CASMRDRGNYGYTF. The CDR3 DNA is TGTGCCAGCATGAGGGACAGAGGAAACTATGGCTACACCTTC.

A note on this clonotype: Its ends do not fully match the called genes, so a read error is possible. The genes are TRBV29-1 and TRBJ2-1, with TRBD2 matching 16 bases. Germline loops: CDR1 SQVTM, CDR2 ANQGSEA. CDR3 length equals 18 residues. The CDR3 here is CSASGTSGREYSYNEQLF. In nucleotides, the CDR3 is TGCAGCGCATCCGGGACTAGCGGGAGGGAATACTCCTACAATGAGCAGCTCTTC.

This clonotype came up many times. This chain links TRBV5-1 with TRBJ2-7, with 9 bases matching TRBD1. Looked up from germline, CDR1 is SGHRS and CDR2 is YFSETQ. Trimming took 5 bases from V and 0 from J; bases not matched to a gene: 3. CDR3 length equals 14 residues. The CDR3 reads CASRAGQGSYEQYF. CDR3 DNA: TGCGCCAGCAGGGCGGGACAGGGCTCCTACGAGCAGTACTTC. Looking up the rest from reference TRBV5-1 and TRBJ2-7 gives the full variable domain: KAGVTQTPRYLIKTRGQQVTLSCSPISGHRSVSWYQQTPGQGLQFLFEYFSETQRNKGNFPGRFSGRQFSNSRSEMNVSTLELGDSALYLCASRAGQGSYEQYFGPGTRLTVT.

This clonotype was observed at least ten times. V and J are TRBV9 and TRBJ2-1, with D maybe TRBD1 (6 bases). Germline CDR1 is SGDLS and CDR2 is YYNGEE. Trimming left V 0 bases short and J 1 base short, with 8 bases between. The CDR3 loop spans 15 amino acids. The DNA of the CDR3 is TGTGCCAGCAGCGTAGGGCAGGGGTCCTACAATGAGCAGTTCTTC. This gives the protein CASSVGQGSYNEQFF.

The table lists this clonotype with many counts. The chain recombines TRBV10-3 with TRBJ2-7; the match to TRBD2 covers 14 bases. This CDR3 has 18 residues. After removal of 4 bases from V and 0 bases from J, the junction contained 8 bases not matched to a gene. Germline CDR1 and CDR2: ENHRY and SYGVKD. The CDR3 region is CAISGTGLAGETSYEQYF. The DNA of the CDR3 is TGTGCCATCAGTGGAACGGGACTAGCGGGAGAAACCTCCTACGAGCAGTACTTC.

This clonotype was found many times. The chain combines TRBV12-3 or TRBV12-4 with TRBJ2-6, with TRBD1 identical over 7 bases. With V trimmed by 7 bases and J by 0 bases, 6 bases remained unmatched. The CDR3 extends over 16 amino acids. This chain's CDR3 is CASKEDRNSGANVLTF. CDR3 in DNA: TGTGCCAGCAAAGAGGACAGGAACTCTGGGGCCAACGTCCTGACTTTC.

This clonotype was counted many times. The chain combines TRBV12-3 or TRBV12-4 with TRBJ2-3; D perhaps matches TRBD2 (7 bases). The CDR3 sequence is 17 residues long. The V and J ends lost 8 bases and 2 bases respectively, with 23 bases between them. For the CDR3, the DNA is TGTGCCAGCTCCCCAAACAGGGAGGGTCAAATCACAGATACGCAGTATTTT. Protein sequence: CASSPNREGQITDTQYF.

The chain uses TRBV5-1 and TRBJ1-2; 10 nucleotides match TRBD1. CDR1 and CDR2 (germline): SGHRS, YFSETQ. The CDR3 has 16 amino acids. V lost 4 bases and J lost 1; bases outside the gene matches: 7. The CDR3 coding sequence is TGCGCCAGCAGCGGGGGACAGGGGTACGGTAACTATGGCTACACCTTC. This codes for CASSGGQGYGNYGYTF.

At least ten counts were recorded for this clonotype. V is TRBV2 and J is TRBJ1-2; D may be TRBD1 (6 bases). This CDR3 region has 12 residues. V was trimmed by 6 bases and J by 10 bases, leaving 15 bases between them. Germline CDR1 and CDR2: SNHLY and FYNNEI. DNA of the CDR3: TGTGCCAGCAGCGTTATCCCAGGGGCCTACACCTTC. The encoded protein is CASSVIPGAYTF.

CDR3 region: CASGTGVNEKLFF. The CDR3 nucleotides are TGCGCCAGCGGGACAGGGGTTAATGAAAAACTGTTTTTT. The chain is built from TRBV5-1 and TRBJ1-4; 10 nucleotides match TRBD1. The V segment lost 7 bases and the J segment 4 bases; nucleotides outside the gene matches: 1. This CDR3 comprises 13 residues. CDR1 SGHRS and CDR2 YFSETQ come from the germline V gene.

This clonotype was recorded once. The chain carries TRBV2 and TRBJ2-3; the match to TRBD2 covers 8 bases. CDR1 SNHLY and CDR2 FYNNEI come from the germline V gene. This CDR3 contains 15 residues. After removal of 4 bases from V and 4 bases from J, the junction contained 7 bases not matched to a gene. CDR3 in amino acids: CASSVDSGAADTQYF. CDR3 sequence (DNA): TGTGCCAGCAGTGTGGATAGCGGGGCGGCAGATACGCAGTATTTT.

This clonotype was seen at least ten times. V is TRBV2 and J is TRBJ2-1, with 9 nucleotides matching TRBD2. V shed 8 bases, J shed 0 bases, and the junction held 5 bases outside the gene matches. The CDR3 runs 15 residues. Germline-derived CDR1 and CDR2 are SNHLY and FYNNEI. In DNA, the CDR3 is TGTGCCAGCTCGCGGGAGGGCCCCTCCTACAATGAGCAGTTCTTC. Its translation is CASSREGPSYNEQFF.

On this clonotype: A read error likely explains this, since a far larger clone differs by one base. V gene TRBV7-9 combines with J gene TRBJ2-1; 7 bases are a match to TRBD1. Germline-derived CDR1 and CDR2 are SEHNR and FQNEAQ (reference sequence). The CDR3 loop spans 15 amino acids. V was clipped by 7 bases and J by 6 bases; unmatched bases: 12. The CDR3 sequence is CASIPVGDSVNEQFF. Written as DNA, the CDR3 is TGTGCCAGCATCCCGGTAGGGGACAGCGTCAATGAGCAGTTCTTC.

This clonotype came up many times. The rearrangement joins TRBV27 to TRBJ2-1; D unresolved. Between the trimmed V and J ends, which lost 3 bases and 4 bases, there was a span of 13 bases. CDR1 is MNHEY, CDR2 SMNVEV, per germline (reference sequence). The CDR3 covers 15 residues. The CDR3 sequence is CASSFLIGSYNEQFF. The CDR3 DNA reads TGTGCCAGCAGTTTCTTGATCGGGTCTTACAATGAGCAGTTCTTC.

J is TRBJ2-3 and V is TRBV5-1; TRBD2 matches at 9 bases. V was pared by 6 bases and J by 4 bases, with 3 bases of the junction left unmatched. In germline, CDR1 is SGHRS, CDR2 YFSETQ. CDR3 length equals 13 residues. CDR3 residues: CASTGGRADTQYF. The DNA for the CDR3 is TGCGCCAGCACTGGCGGGAGGGCAGATACGCAGTATTTT.

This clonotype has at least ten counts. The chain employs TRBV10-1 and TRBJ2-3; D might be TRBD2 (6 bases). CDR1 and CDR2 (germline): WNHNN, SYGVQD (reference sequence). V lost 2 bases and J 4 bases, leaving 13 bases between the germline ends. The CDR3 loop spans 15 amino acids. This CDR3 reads CASSETGVFADTQYF. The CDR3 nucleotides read TGCGCCAGCAGTGAGACGGGAGTGTTCGCAGATACGCAGTATTTT.

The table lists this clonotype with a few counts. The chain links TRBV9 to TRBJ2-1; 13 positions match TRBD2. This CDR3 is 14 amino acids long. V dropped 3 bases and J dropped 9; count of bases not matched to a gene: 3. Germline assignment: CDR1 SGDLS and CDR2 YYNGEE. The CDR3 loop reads CASSGGLAGAEQFF. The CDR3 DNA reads TGTGCCAGCAGCGGTGGACTAGCGGGAGCTGAGCAGTTCTTC.

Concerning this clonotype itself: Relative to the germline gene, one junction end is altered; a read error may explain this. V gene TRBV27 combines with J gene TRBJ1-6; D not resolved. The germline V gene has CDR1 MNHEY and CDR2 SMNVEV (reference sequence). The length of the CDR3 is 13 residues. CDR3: CASTYGVNAPLHF. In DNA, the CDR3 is TGTGCCAGCACTTACGGGGTTAATGCACCCCTCCACTTT.

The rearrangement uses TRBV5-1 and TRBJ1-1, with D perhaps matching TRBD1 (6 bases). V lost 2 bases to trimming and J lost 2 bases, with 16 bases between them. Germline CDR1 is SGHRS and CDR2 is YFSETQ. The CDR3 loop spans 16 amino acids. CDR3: CASSFLFGQYNTEAFF. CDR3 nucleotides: TGCGCCAGCAGCTTTCTTTTCGGACAGTATAACACTGAAGCTTTCTTT.

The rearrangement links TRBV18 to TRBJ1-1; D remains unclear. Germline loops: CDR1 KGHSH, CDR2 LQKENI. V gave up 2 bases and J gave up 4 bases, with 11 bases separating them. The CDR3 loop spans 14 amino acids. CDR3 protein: CASSPGFWGTEAFF. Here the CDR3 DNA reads TGTGCCAGCTCACCAGGTTTCTGGGGCACTGAAGCTTTCTTT. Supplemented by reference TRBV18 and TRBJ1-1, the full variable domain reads NAGVMQNPRHLVRRRGQEARLRCSPMKGHSHVYWYRQLPEEGLKFMVYLQKENIIDESGMPKERFSAEFPKEGPSILRIQQVVRGDSAAYFCASSPGFWGTEAFFGQGTRLTVV.

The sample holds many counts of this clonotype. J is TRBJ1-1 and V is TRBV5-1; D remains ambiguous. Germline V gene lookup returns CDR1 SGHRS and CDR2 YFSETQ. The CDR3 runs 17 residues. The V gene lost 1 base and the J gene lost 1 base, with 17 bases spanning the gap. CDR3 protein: CASSLNAGGFPNTEAFF. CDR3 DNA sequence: TGCGCCAGCAGCTTGAACGCGGGCGGGTTTCCGAACACTGAAGCTTTCTTT. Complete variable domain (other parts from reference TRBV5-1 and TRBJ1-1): KAGVTQTPRYLIKTRGQQVTLSCSPISGHRSVSWYQQTPGQGLQFLFEYFSETQRNKGNFPGRFSGRQFSNSRSEMNVSTLELGDSALYLCASSLNAGGFPNTEAFFGQGTRLTVV.

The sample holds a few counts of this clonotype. CDR3 in amino acids: CSARDDLAKNIQYF. CDR3 DNA: TGCAGTGCTAGAGACGATCTCGCTAAAAACATTCAGTACTTC. V usage is TRBV20-1 and J usage is TRBJ2-4, with no clear D. This CDR3 comprises 14 residues. V shed 0 bases and J shed 4 bases, with 10 bases lying between them. Germline CDR1 and CDR2: DFQATT and SNEGSKA (reference sequence).

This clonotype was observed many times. This CDR3 is CASRQGPNTEAFF. CDR3 DNA sequence: TGTGCCAGCAGACAGGGACCGAACACTGAAGCTTTCTTT. The chain combines TRBV6-1 with TRBJ1-1, with D perhaps TRBD1 (6 bases). V lost 6 bases, J lost 1 base, and 9 bases lay in between. Per the germline V gene, CDR1 is MNHNS and CDR2 is SASEGT. This CDR3 comprises 13 residues.

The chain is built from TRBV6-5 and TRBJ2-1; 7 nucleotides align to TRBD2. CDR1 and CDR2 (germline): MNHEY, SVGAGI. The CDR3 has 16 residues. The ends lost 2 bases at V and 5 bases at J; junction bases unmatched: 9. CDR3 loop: CASSYAGVFTNNEQFF. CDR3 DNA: TGTGCCAGCAGTTACGCGGGGGTTTTCACCAACAATGAGCAGTTCTTC.

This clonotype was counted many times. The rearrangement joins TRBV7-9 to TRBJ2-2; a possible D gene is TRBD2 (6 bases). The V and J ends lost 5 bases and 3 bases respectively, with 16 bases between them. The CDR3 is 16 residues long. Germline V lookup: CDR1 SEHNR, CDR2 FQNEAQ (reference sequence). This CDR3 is CASSPPGLAYTGELFF. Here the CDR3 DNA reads TGTGCCAGCAGCCCTCCAGGGCTAGCGTACACCGGGGAGCTGTTTTTT.

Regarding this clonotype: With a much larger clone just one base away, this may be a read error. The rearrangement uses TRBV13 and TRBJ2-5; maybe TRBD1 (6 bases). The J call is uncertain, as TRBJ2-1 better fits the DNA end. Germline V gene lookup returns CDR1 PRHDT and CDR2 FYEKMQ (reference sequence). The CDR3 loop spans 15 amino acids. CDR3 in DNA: TGTGCCAGCAGCGCGGTGGTACTGGGGGCGTACGAGCAGTTCTTC. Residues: CASSAVVLGAYEQFF.

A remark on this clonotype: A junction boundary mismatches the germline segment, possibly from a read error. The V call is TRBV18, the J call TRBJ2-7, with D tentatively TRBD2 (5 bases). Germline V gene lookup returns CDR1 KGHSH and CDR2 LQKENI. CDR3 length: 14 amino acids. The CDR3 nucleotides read TGTGCCAGCTCACCAATGAGGGTAAGCGGCGAGCGGTACTTC. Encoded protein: CASSPMRVSGERYF.

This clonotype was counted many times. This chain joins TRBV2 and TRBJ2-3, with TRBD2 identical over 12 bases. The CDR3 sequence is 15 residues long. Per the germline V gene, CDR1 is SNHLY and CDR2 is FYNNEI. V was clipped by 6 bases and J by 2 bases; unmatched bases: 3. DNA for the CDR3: TGTGCCAGCAGGAGGACTAGCGGGATCACAGATACGCAGTATTTT. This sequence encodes CASRRTSGITDTQYF.

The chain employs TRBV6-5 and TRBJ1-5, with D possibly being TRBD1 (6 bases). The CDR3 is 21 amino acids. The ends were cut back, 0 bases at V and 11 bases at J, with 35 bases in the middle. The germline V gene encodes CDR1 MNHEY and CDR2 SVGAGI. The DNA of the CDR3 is TGTGCCAGCAGTTACTCGGCCGGGACACCGGATAGAAAGGTCGGCTTTGGATCCCAGCATTTT. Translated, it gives CASSYSAGTPDRKVGFGSQHF.